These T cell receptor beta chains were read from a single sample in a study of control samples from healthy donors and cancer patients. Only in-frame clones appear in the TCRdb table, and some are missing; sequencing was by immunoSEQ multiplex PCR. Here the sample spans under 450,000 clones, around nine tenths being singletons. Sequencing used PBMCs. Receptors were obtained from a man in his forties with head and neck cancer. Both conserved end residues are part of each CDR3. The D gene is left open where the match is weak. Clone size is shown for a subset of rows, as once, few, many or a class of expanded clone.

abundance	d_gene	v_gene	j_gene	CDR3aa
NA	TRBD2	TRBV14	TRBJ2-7	CASSIAGGPSEQYF
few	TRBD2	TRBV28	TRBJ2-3	CASSPSGGGTDTQYF
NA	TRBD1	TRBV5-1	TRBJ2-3	CASSSAGTDTDTQYF
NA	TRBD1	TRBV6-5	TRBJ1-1	CASSDRALAFF
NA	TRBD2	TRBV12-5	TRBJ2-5	CASGPGLATETQYF
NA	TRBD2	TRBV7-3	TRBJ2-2	CASSSTTGLAADDTGELFF
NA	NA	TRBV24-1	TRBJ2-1	CATSGLHNEQFF
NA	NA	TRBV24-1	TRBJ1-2	CATSADRNYGYTF
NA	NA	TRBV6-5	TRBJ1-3	CASSSQASGNTIYF
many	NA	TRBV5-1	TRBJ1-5	CASSFGTGGQPQHF
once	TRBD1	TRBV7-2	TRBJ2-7	CASSPRQGRYEQYF
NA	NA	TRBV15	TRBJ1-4	CATSRDYGGRNEKLFF
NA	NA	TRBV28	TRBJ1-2	CATYDRRAPYTF
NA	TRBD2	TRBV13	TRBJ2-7	CASSLVGSGINDEQYF
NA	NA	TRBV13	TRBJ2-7	CASSPRGYEQYF
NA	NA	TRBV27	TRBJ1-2	CASSSNYGYTF